Below are 25 T cell receptor beta chains sequenced from a single sample in a study of blood T cell repertoires in COVID-19 (dated by TCRdb to 2020 to 2022). To prepare the library, the immunoSEQ multiplex PCR assay was applied. The table was pulled from immuneACCESS by TCRdb, which kept in-frame rearrangements only. Such tables lose some clones; where checked, under half of the loss comes from unresolved V genes, and the rest has no known cause. The sample contains tens of thousands of clones, 82% of them found a single time. The ten largest clones capture almost 7% of the sample. The sample was peripheral blood. The receptor source for this set is a man aged 50 to 59 with active or convalescent COVID-19.

This clone was recorded once. The chain carries TRBV7-6 and TRBJ2-3; D not certain. Per the germline V gene, CDR1 is SGHVS and CDR2 is FNYEAQ. The CDR3 spans 15 residues. V gave up 0 bases and J gave up 0 bases, with 7 bases separating them. CDR3 region: CASSLAAVSTDTQYF. Written as DNA, the CDR3 is TGTGCCAGCAGCTTAGCGGCTGTTAGCACAGATACGCAGTATTTT.

This clone was detected once. J is TRBJ2-7 and V is TRBV18; maybe TRBD2 (5 bases). Germline V CDR1 and CDR2: KGHSH, LQKENI. The V end lost 5 bases, the J end lost 7 bases, and 15 bases lay between the germline ends. This CDR3 spans 13 amino acids. For the CDR3, the DNA is TGTGCCAGCTCAATACGAGAGGGCGCGGAGCAGTACGTC. Protein sequence: CASSIREGAEQYV.

The rearrangement links TRBV15 to TRBJ2-5, with 7 bases fitting TRBD1. Germline V gene sequence: CDR1 LNHNV, CDR2 YYDKDF (reference sequence). V trimming: 4 bases; J trimming: 2 bases; junction bases outside the gene matches: 4. The CDR3 length is 14 residues. The chain's CDR3 is CATSTTGAQETQYF. The DNA for the CDR3 is TGTGCCACCAGCACTACAGGGGCGCAAGAGACCCAGTACTTC.

This sequence joins TRBV24-1 and TRBJ1-2; D is undetermined. The germline V and J ends were trimmed by 0 bases and 7 bases, with 2 bases remaining between them. In germline, CDR1 is KGHDR, CDR2 SFDVKD. This CDR3 is 11 amino acids long. CDR3 sequence (DNA): TGTGCCACCAGTGATTTGCTTGGCTACACCTTC. Protein product: CATSDLLGYTF.

This clone was found once. The V gene is TRBV5-4, the J gene TRBJ1-1; D call uncertain. Germline V gene lookup returns CDR1 SGHNT and CDR2 YYREEE (reference sequence). The V end was cut by 3 bases, the J end by 0 bases, with 15 bases between. The CDR3 totals 16 residues. The CDR3 is CASSSFGERMNTEAFF. The CDR3 DNA reads TGTGCCAGCAGCTCTTTCGGGGAACGGATGAACACTGAAGCTTTCTTT.

This rearrangement joins TRBV6-1 to TRBJ2-7; possibly TRBD2 for D (6 bases). The CDR3 spans 14 residues. Germline assignment: CDR1 MNHNS and CDR2 SASEGT. V was clipped by 3 bases and J by 3 bases, with 12 bases between them. Here the CDR3 reads CASSERDGYYEQYV. The CDR3, as DNA: TGTGCCAGCAGTGAGCGGGACGGCTACTACGAGCAGTACGTC.

This clone was found once. The chain recombines TRBV12-3 or TRBV12-4 with TRBJ2-5; the D gene is possibly TRBD2 (5 bases). V lost 3 bases to trimming and J lost 5 bases, with 10 bases between them. The CDR3 runs 13 residues. The CDR3 region has the DNA TGTGCCAGCAGTTTTCTAGCCGGGGAGACCCAGTACTTC. Protein: CASSFLAGETQYF.

This clone was found a few times. The V call is TRBV6-2 or TRBV6-3, the J call TRBJ2-2, with TRBD2 identical over 16 bases. J gave up 8 bases and V 2 bases, and 11 bases lay outside the gene matches. CDR3 length: 19 residues. Per the germline V gene, CDR1 is MNHEY and CDR2 is SVGEGT. The CDR3 here is CASSYQPGTSGGVAGELFF. The CDR3 coding sequence is TGTGCCAGCAGTTACCAACCCGGGACTAGCGGGGGGGTAGCTGGGGAGCTGTTTTTT.

This clone was counted a single time. The chain joins TRBV5-6 to TRBJ1-2; D is undetermined. Germline assignment: CDR1 SGHDT and CDR2 YYEEEE. This CDR3 contains 14 residues. V dropped 6 bases and J dropped 8 bases, with 20 bases sitting between them. DNA of the CDR3: TGTGCCAGCACCCGATTCGACATGGGGAGGGGCTACACCTTC. Protein sequence: CASTRFDMGRGYTF.

J is TRBJ1-5 and V is TRBV7-2, with D perhaps TRBD1 (6 bases). This CDR3 has 15 amino acids. Trimming removed 1 base from V and 4 bases from J, with 11 bases in between. Germline lookup yields CDR1 SGHTA and CDR2 FQGNSA. The DNA of the CDR3 is TGTGCCAGCAGCTTAGAAGGGACAACGAATCAGCCCCAGCATTTT. Its translation is CASSLEGTTNQPQHF.

This chain uses TRBV13 with TRBJ2-5; 11 bases align to TRBD1. V was pared by 6 bases and J by 5 bases, with 5 bases of the junction left unmatched. Germline values: CDR1 PRHDT, CDR2 FYEKMQ (reference sequence). This CDR3 comprises 14 residues. Here the CDR3 reads CASRFGTGGETQYF. CDR3 in DNA: TGTGCCAGCAGGTTCGGGACAGGGGGGGAGACCCAGTACTTC.

This chain links TRBV6-2 or TRBV6-3 with TRBJ2-4, with a weak D call TRBD1 (6 bases). Germline values: CDR1 MNHEY, CDR2 SVGEGT. The V end lost 1 base, the J end lost 1 base, and 11 bases lay between the germline ends. This CDR3 has 16 residues. The DNA for the CDR3 is TGTGCCAGCAGTTACTTTGGGGGCTTGGCCAAAAACATTCAGTACTTC. Protein product: CASSYFGGLAKNIQYF.

V and J are TRBV5-4 and TRBJ1-1; D ambiguous. This CDR3 spans 15 amino acids. The V and J ends lost 1 base and 0 bases respectively, with 10 bases between them. Germline CDR1 reads SGHNT; CDR2 reads YYREEE (reference sequence). CDR3 sequence reads: CASSLKNGLNTEAFF. CDR3 nucleotides: TGTGCCAGCAGCTTGAAAAACGGTTTGAACACTGAAGCTTTCTTT.

With regard to this clone: A read error may account for a junction end that differs from germline. This chain connects TRBV6-1 to TRBJ2-6, with D possibly matching TRBD2 (6 bases). The CDR3 totals 18 residues. Germline lookup yields CDR1 MNHNS and CDR2 SASEGT. The CDR3 DNA reads as TGTGCCACCAGTGAGGGCGCGGGGTTGAGCTCTGGGGCCAACGTCCTGACTTTC. Protein sequence: CATSEGAGLSSGANVLTF.

This rearrangement joins TRBV19 to TRBJ1-5; 8 bases are shared with TRBD1. The V and J ends lost 11 bases and 2 bases, in that order; junction bases with no gene match: 20. The CDR3 covers 18 residues. In germline, CDR1 is LNHDA, CDR2 SQIVND (reference sequence). CDR3 DNA: TGTGCCTCAAAAAGGACAGGGACGGGAGACTTTGGCAATCAGCCCCAGCATTTT. Translating it yields CASKRTGTGDFGNQPQHF.

This clone has more than one count but fewer than ten. This sequence joins TRBV5-1 and TRBJ1-1, with TRBD1 identical over 7 bases. The CDR3 has 14 residues. Germline V gene lookup returns CDR1 SGHRS and CDR2 YFSETQ. The V gene end was trimmed by 0 bases and the J gene end by 6 bases; junction bases not matched to a gene: 5. The CDR3 region has the DNA TGCGCCAGCAGCTTGGCCCTCGGACAGGCTGAAGCTTTCTTT. This gives the protein CASSLALGQAEAFF.

This clone was seen once. The V and J genes are TRBV5-1 and TRBJ1-5, with 7 bases matching TRBD1. With V trimmed by 3 bases and J by 4 bases, 10 bases remained unmatched. The CDR3 runs to 16 residues. Germline loops: CDR1 SGHRS, CDR2 YFSETQ. DNA for the CDR3: TGCGCCAGCAGCTCGGCCCCGGGACAGCAAAATCAGCCCCAGCATTTT. Amino acid sequence: CASSSAPGQQNQPQHF.

CDR3 DNA: TGTGCCAGCAGCCTCAAGAGGACAGGCTCCTACGAGCAGTACTTC. Protein product: CASSLKRTGSYEQYF. The chain recombines TRBV13 with TRBJ2-7; 7 bases fit TRBD1. The CDR3 has 15 amino acids. Losses at the gene ends were 5 bases for V and 0 bases for J; bases not matched to a gene: 7. CDR1 PRHDT and CDR2 FYEKMQ come from the germline V gene (reference sequence).

In this sample, this clone turned up once. The rearrangement joins TRBV30 to TRBJ1-5; D not certain. The CDR3 contains 14 residues. The ends were cut back, 1 base at V and 0 bases at J, with 7 bases in the middle. Germline V gives CDR1 GTSNPN, CDR2 SVGIG (reference sequence). The CDR3 DNA reads TGTGCCTGGAGTGACATTGATAGCAATCAGCCCCAGCATTTT. Its translation: CAWSDIDSNQPQHF.

Many counts were recorded for this clone. The genes are TRBV27 and TRBJ2-5; 7 bases agree with TRBD1. The CDR3 has 16 residues. Germline V gene lookup returns CDR1 MNHEY and CDR2 SMNVEV (reference sequence). Trimming at V came to 3 bases and at J to 4 bases, leaving 11 bases not matched to a gene. CDR3 DNA: TGTGCCAGCAGTTTTGGATACGGACAGGCTCGAGAGACCCAGTACTTC. It codes for CASSFGYGQARETQYF.

This rearrangement joins TRBV19 to TRBJ1-5; maybe TRBD1 (6 bases). This CDR3 comprises 13 residues. The V end was cut by 8 bases, the J end by 3 bases, with 11 bases between. Germline values: CDR1 LNHDA, CDR2 SQIVND (reference sequence). The CDR3 spells CASEQGPNQPQHF. Written as DNA, the CDR3 is TGTGCCAGTGAACAGGGTCCCAATCAGCCCCAGCATTTT.

The gene calls are TRBV6-1 and TRBJ1-2, with D uncertain. The CDR3 contains 14 residues. V was cut by 1 base and J by 6 bases, with 12 bases left in between. The germline V gene encodes CDR1 MNHNS and CDR2 SASEGT. This CDR3 reads CASSEGLGRDGYTF. The CDR3 bases are TGTGCCAGCAGTGAAGGGTTAGGGAGGGATGGCTACACCTTC.

The V and J genes are TRBV9 and TRBJ1-4; tentative D call: TRBD1 (6 bases). Trimming shortened V by 4 bases and J by 3 bases, and 13 bases separated the two germline ends. Germline loops: CDR1 SGDLS, CDR2 YYNGEE. This CDR3 is 15 amino acids long. This chain's CDR3 is CASSLTGLANEKLFF. The CDR3 DNA follows: TGTGCCAGCAGCCTTACAGGGTTAGCTAATGAAAAACTGTTTTTT.

The V gene is TRBV6-5, the J gene TRBJ1-5, with D possibly matching TRBD1 (6 bases). The CDR3 contains 13 residues. V gave up 6 bases and J gave up 4 bases, with 10 bases separating them. Germline assignment: CDR1 MNHEY and CDR2 SVGAGI. The CDR3 sequence is CASSQGLNQPQHF. For the CDR3, the DNA is TGTGCCAGCAGCCAGGGGCTAAATCAGCCCCAGCATTTT.

The chain links TRBV5-1 to TRBJ2-1; TRBD2 aligns across 10 bases. The CDR3 runs to 14 residues. In germline, CDR1 is SGHRS, CDR2 YFSETQ. Trimming took 4 bases from V and 8 from J; bases not matched to a gene: 6. DNA of the CDR3: TGCGCCAGCAGCGCGGGACTAGCGACTGATGAGCAGTTCTTC. It specifies CASSAGLATDEQFF.